These T cell receptor beta chains were read from a single sample in a study of cytomegalovirus exposure and HLA in healthy donors. Profiled with immunoSEQ multiplex PCR; TCRdb holds only in-frame clones, not every one. The sample records some 180,000 clones, about 80% being singletons. The specimen sequenced was PBMCs. Receptors were obtained from a man aged 35 to 55 in good health and CMV-seropositive. Both conserved end residues are part of each CDR3. Each record gives: D gene, V gene, J gene, clone size, CDR3 protein, CDR3 DNA. D genes are given only for firm matches. Only some rows state a clone size, as once, few, many or a class for expanded clones.

D gene: .
V gene: TRBV9
J gene: TRBJ2-7
clone size: .
CDR3 protein: CASSVASGIYYEQYF
CDR3 DNA: TGTGCCAGCAGCGTAGCCAGCGGCATATACTACGAGCAGTACTTC

D gene: TRBD2
V gene: TRBV29-1
J gene: TRBJ2-1
clone size: .
CDR3 protein: CSAQEASGVWVEQFF
CDR3 DNA: TGCAGCGCCCAGGAGGCTAGCGGGGTTTGGGTTGAGCAGTTCTTC

D gene: .
V gene: TRBV5-1
J gene: TRBJ1-3
clone size: .
CDR3 protein: CASSSRGGPGNTIYF
CDR3 DNA: TGCGCCAGCAGCAGCCGAGGGGGTCCTGGAAACACCATATATTTT

D gene: TRBD1
V gene: TRBV7-3
J gene: TRBJ2-7
clone size: .
CDR3 protein: CASSTMGQGYEQYF
CDR3 DNA: TGTGCCAGCAGCACAATGGGACAGGGGTACGAGCAGTACTTC

D gene: .
V gene: TRBV30
J gene: TRBJ2-5
clone size: .
CDR3 protein: CAWSDPGAGVRGTQYF
CDR3 DNA: TGTGCCTGGAGCGACCCCGGGGCAGGGGTTCGCGGGACCCAGTACTTC

D gene: TRBD2
V gene: TRBV4-1
J gene: TRBJ2-7
clone size: .
CDR3 protein: CASSQGLAGTYEQYF
CDR3 DNA: TGCGCCAGCAGCCAGGGACTAGCGGGGACCTACGAGCAGTACTTC

D gene: TRBD1
V gene: TRBV10-1
J gene: TRBJ1-6
clone size: .
CDR3 protein: CASRRDSGNSPLHF
CDR3 DNA: TGCGCCAGCAGGAGGGACAGCGGAAATTCACCCCTCCACTTT

D gene: TRBD1
V gene: TRBV5-1
J gene: TRBJ1-5
clone size: few
CDR3 protein: CASSHGTDQPQHF
CDR3 DNA: TGCGCCAGCAGCCACGGGACAGATCAGCCCCAGCATTTT

D gene: .
V gene: TRBV7-3
J gene: TRBJ2-5
clone size: .
CDR3 protein: CASSLYGQETQYF
CDR3 DNA: TGTGCCAGCAGCTTGTACGGGCAAGAGACCCAGTACTTC

D gene: TRBD1
V gene: TRBV6-6
J gene: TRBJ1-5
clone size: .
CDR3 protein: CASQDRAGNQPQHF
CDR3 DNA: TGTGCCAGCCAGGACAGGGCGGGGAATCAGCCCCAGCATTTT

D gene: .
V gene: TRBV28
J gene: TRBJ2-7
clone size: .
CDR3 protein: CAGSLSLREQYF
CDR3 DNA: TGTGCCGGCAGTTTATCACTTCGGGAGCAGTACTTC

D gene: TRBD2
V gene: TRBV28
J gene: TRBJ2-2
clone size: .
CDR3 protein: CASSFIGEGGTGELFF
CDR3 DNA: TGTGCCAGCAGTTTTATCGGGGAGGGAGGCACCGGGGAGCTGTTTTTT

D gene: TRBD1
V gene: TRBV2
J gene: TRBJ1-1
clone size: .
CDR3 protein: CAIRQGGSGTEAFF
CDR3 DNA: TGTGCCATACGACAGGGAGGATCGGGCACTGAAGCTTTCTTT

D gene: TRBD1
V gene: TRBV28
J gene: TRBJ2-3
clone size: .
CDR3 protein: CASSPPPGTEDTDTQYF
CDR3 DNA: TGTGCCAGCAGTCCCCCCCCCGGGACAGAAGACACAGATACGCAGTATTTT

D gene: TRBD2
V gene: TRBV2
J gene: TRBJ2-5
clone size: .
CDR3 protein: CASSGTSGIPETQYF
CDR3 DNA: TGTGCCAGCAGTGGCACTAGCGGTATCCCGGAGACCCAGTACTTC

D gene: .
V gene: TRBV7-9
J gene: TRBJ2-5
clone size: .
CDR3 protein: CASSLDYQETQYF
CDR3 DNA: TGTGCCAGCAGCTTAGACTACCAAGAGACCCAGTACTTC

D gene: TRBD2
V gene: TRBV5-1
J gene: TRBJ2-1
clone size: few
CDR3 protein: CASSKGLAGASDNEQFF
CDR3 DNA: TGCGCCAGCAGCAAGGGACTAGCGGGAGCATCGGACAATGAGCAGTTCTTC

D gene: TRBD2
V gene: TRBV10-3
J gene: TRBJ2-1
clone size: .
CDR3 protein: CAISLGLAGDNEQFF
CDR3 DNA: TGTGCCATCAGTCTTGGACTAGCGGGGGACAATGAGCAGTTCTTC

D gene: TRBD2
V gene: TRBV4-1
J gene: TRBJ2-1
clone size: .
CDR3 protein: CASSQGSSGGAYNEQFF
CDR3 DNA: TGCGCCAGCAGCCAAGGGTCGTCGGGGGGAGCCTACAATGAGCAGTTCTTC

D gene: TRBD1
V gene: TRBV19
J gene: TRBJ2-3
clone size: .
CDR3 protein: CASSTTGGTDTQYF
CDR3 DNA: TGTGCCAGTAGTACTACAGGGGGGACAGATACGCAGTATTTT

D gene: TRBD2
V gene: TRBV7-9
J gene: TRBJ2-1
clone size: .
CDR3 protein: CASSLSSGSIDEQFF
CDR3 DNA: TGTGCCAGCAGCTTGAGTAGCGGGAGTATCGATGAGCAGTTCTTC

D gene: .
V gene: TRBV19
J gene: TRBJ2-2
clone size: .
CDR3 protein: CASSVLTGELFF
CDR3 DNA: TGTGCCAGTAGTGTGTTAACCGGGGAGCTGTTTTTT

D gene: .
V gene: TRBV5-1
J gene: TRBJ2-3
clone size: few
CDR3 protein: CASSLGQLDTQYF
CDR3 DNA: TGCGCCAGCAGCCTCGGACAATTAGATACGCAGTATTTT

D gene: .
V gene: TRBV5-1
J gene: TRBJ2-1
clone size: .
CDR3 protein: CASSLGPLARGDNEQFF
CDR3 DNA: TGCGCCAGCAGCTTGGGCCCTCTAGCCCGGGGTGACAATGAGCAGTTCTTC

D gene: TRBD2
V gene: TRBV2
J gene: TRBJ2-7
clone size: few
CDR3 protein: CASIFGGADEQYF
CDR3 DNA: TGTGCCAGCATCTTCGGGGGGGCGGACGAGCAGTACTTC

D gene: TRBD2
V gene: TRBV28
J gene: TRBJ2-3
clone size: .
CDR3 protein: CASTHSGRARDTQYF
CDR3 DNA: TGTGCCAGCACCCACAGCGGGAGGGCCAGAGATACGCAGTATTTT

D gene: TRBD2
V gene: TRBV18
J gene: TRBJ2-7
clone size: .
CDR3 protein: CASSPNRGDEQYF
CDR3 DNA: TGTGCCAGCTCACCCAACCGGGGGGACGAGCAGTACTTC

D gene: .
V gene: TRBV29-1
J gene: TRBJ2-5
clone size: .
CDR3 protein: CSAHPRWGQETQYF
CDR3 DNA: TGCAGCGCCCATCCACGTTGGGGGCAGGAGACCCAGTACTTC

D gene: .
V gene: TRBV4-3
J gene: TRBJ2-3
clone size: few
CDR3 protein: CASSQETGSGTQYF
CDR3 DNA: TGCGCCAGCAGCCAAGAAACAGGGTCGGGTACGCAGTATTTT

D gene: TRBD2
V gene: TRBV5-1
J gene: TRBJ2-1
clone size: .
CDR3 protein: CASSHRVAGWNEQFF
CDR3 DNA: TGCGCCAGCAGCCACAGGGTAGCGGGGTGGAATGAGCAGTTCTTC